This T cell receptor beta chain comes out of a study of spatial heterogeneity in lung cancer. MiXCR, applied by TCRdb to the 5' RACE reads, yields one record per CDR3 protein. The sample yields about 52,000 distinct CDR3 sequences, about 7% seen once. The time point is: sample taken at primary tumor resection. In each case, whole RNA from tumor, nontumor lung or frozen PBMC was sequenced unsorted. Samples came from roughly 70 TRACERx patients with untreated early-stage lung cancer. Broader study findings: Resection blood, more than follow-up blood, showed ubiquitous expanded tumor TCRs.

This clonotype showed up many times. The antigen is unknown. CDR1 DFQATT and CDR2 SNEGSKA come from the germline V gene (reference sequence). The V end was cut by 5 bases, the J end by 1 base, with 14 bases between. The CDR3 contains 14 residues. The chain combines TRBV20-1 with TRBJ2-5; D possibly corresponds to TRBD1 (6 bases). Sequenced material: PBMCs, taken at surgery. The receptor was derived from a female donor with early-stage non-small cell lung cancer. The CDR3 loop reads CSAPTGTFQETQYF. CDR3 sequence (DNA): TGCAGTGCTCCAACCGGGACATTCCAAGAGACCCAGTACTTC.